A few counts support the clone carrying this TCR beta chain. Its antigen is not known. The data are from a study of molecular identifiers for immune sequencing clone quantification. Study background: The replicate experiment used RNA from approximately 20,000 or 100,000 naive CD8 cells. This RNA was split into five aliquots, and four of them were sequenced. Study results and limitations: Under 1% of molecules in naive cells, but over 99% of effector molecules, belonged to clones above 20 RNA copies.

Previously published methods and listed TCR primers were used for the bulk TCR libraries. TCRdb redid the calling of the PCR reads with MiXCR, one entry per CDR3 protein. The profile shows about 510,000 distinct CDR3 sequences, about 20% of them singletons. Germline values: CDR1 SEHNR, CDR2 FQNEAQ (reference sequence). The CDR3 contains 16 residues. The trim removed 4 bases at V and 2 bases at J, leaving 7 bases unmatched. RNA fractions of 10%, 30% or 50% and roughly 19,000 to 1,000,000 sorted cells were the source of naive CD8 libraries. This TCR was recovered from a human donor in good health. Some libraries in this study had Jurkat cell RNA spiked in. The V gene is TRBV7-9, the J gene TRBJ2-7; 11 bases map to TRBD2. What was sequenced was naive CD8+ T cells from blood, with Jurkat cell RNA spiked in. Subset defined: FACS-sorted CD8+CD4-CCR7+CD45RA+ naive T cells. The CDR3 spells CASSSLLAGATYEQYF. CDR3 in DNA: TGTGCCAGCAGCTCCTTACTAGCGGGGGCCACCTACGAGCAGTACTTC.